This TCR beta chain was captured by sequencing in a study of cytomegalovirus exposure and HLA in healthy donors. Study-wide results and caveats: An Asian-associated ancestry cluster reportedly showed fewer N-insertions than the roughly 670-donor mean in a later analysis. Prior analysis indicated that the majority of TCR beta V segments exhibited productivity approximately 87% or approximately 30% of the time. A missense DCLRE1C variant was associated with V- and J-gene trimming of TCR beta chains in a later analysis, and an independent cohort replicated the association. It was confirmed in vitro that a few of the CMV-associated chains were specific for CMV antigens.

PCR primers comprised 60 Vbeta and 13 Jbeta primers. Sequencing was performed with immunoSEQ multiplex PCR; in TCRdb, only in-frame clones are kept and a portion is missing. Of 210,000 or so clones in the sample, 70% to 85% were seen once. Note on this clone: Its antigen is currently unknown.

CDR1 is LNHDA and CDR2 is SQIVND in the germline V gene (reference sequence). V gave up 3 bases and J gave up 0 bases; unmatched junction bases: 1. This CDR3 is built from 15 residues. Specimen: PBMCs. The V and J genes are TRBV19 and TRBJ2-2, with 7 bases matching TRBD1. This TCR was recovered from a woman aged 40 to 55 in good health and CMV-seronegative. This CDR3 reads CASSMTGTNTGELFF. CDR3 bases: TGTGCCAGTAGTATGACAGGGACGAACACCGGGGAGCTGTTTTTT. Based on the CDR3 plus reference TRBV19 and TRBJ2-2, the full variable domain is DGGITQSPKYLFRKEGQNVTLSCEQNLNHDAMYWYRQDPGQGLRLIYYSQIVNDFQKGDIAEGYSVSREKKESFPLTVTSAQKNPTAFYLCASSMTGTNTGELFFGEGSRLTVL.